A single sample gave rise to the 3 T cell receptor beta chains below, sequenced in a study of cytomegalovirus exposure and HLA in healthy donors. PCR involved 60 Vbeta and 13 Jbeta primers. Assay: immunoSEQ multiplex PCR; the TCRdb copy retains only in-frame clones and omits some. The profile shows over 80,000 clones, 65% of them singletons. The sequenced sample was PBMCs. The source of these receptors is a boy aged 5 to 17 in good health and CMV-seropositive.

The chain carries TRBV25-1 and TRBJ2-7; 8 nucleotides match TRBD1. CDR1 is MGHDK, CDR2 SYGVNS, per germline. V lost 0 bases to trimming and J lost 3 bases; unmatched junction nucleotides: 4. This CDR3 has 15 amino acids. CDR3 region: CASSEYKGQDYEQYF. The CDR3 nucleotides are TGTGCCAGCAGTGAATATAAGGGACAGGACTACGAGCAGTACTTC.

The V gene is TRBV12-5, the J gene TRBJ2-7, with 7 bases that match TRBD1. Germline CDR1 and CDR2: LGHNT and FRNRAP. V lost 0 bases to trimming and J lost 3 bases; unmatched junction nucleotides: 14. This CDR3 spans 18 amino acids. CDR3 coding DNA: TGTGCTAGTGGTTTGGTCCTCCACCTAAACAGGGGCAGCTACGAGCAGTACTTC. It translates to CASGLVLHLNRGSYEQYF. The full variable domain, with the rest looked up from reference TRBV12-5 and TRBJ2-7, is DARVTQTPRHKVTEMGQEVTMRCQPILGHNTVFWYRQTMMQGLELLAYFRNRAPLDDSGMPKDRFSAEMPDATLATLKIQPSEPRDSAVYFCASGLVLHLNRGSYEQYFGPGTRLTVT.

The CDR3 coding sequence is TGTGCCAGCAGCTTATTTGTGGGGGGGCACAATGAGCAGTTCTTC. Encoded protein: CASSLFVGGHNEQFF. This chain joins TRBV7-2 and TRBJ2-1; TRBD2 is a possible D gene (7 bases). The V end lost 2 bases, the J end lost 5 bases, and 13 bases lay between the germline ends. Germline V gives CDR1 SGHTA, CDR2 FQGNSA. The length of the CDR3 is 15 residues.